The rows below give T cell receptor beta chains drawn from one sample of a study of shared clonotypes between healthy human individuals. This table comes from immunoSEQ multiplex PCR, and its TCRdb copy is limited to in-frame clones, with some not included. Of about 1.1 million clones in the sample, roughly 74% were seen once. The sequenced sample was memory CD4+ T cells from PBMCs. The receptors derive from a man between 18 and 35 years old in good health. Some clones in this sample may be carry-over from other donors' samples. Both conserved end residues are part of each CDR3. D genes are given only for firm matches. Clone size is not always given. Where it is, it says once, few, many or a class for expanded clones.

clone_size: -
j_call: TRBJ1-1
v_call: TRBV5-1
d_call: -
cdr3_nt: TGCGCCAGCTCCACGGTGGGCGGAGACACTGAAGCTTTCTTT
cdr3_aa: CASSTVGGDTEAFF

clone_size: -
j_call: TRBJ1-1
v_call: TRBV7-3
d_call: -
cdr3_nt: TGTGCCAGCAGCCCCGGTGGGGTATGGACTGAAGCTTTCTTT
cdr3_aa: CASSPGGVWTEAFF

clone_size: -
j_call: TRBJ1-1
v_call: TRBV6-1
d_call: -
cdr3_nt: TGTGCCAGCAGTGAAGCTAGGAACACTGAAGCTTTCTTT
cdr3_aa: CASSEARNTEAFF

clone_size: -
j_call: TRBJ2-5
v_call: TRBV5-1
d_call: -
cdr3_nt: TGCGCCAGCAGCGATACAGAGACCCAGTACTTC
cdr3_aa: CASSDTETQYF

clone_size: -
j_call: TRBJ2-2
v_call: TRBV7-6
d_call: -
cdr3_nt: TGTGCCAGCAGCTTAGAAACCGGGACTTTTACGACCGGGGAGCTGTTTTTT
cdr3_aa: CASSLETGTFTTGELFF

clone_size: -
j_call: TRBJ2-5
v_call: TRBV9
d_call: -
cdr3_nt: TGTGCCAGCAGCGGGTCAGGCTATGCTGGGGAGACCCAGTACTTC
cdr3_aa: CASSGSGYAGETQYF

clone_size: -
j_call: TRBJ2-2
v_call: TRBV7-9
d_call: -
cdr3_nt: TGTGCCAGCAGCCGCCTACAGGGCGGGGAGCTGTTTTTT
cdr3_aa: CASSRLQGGELFF

clone_size: -
j_call: TRBJ2-6
v_call: TRBV27
d_call: TRBD2
cdr3_nt: TGTGCCAGCAGTTTACGGGGGGCTGGGGCCAACGTCCTGACTTTC
cdr3_aa: CASSLRGAGANVLTF

clone_size: -
j_call: TRBJ1-2
v_call: TRBV18
d_call: TRBD1
cdr3_nt: TGTGCCAGCTCACCCGGGACAGGGGTTAGCTATGGCTACACCTTC
cdr3_aa: CASSPGTGVSYGYTF

clone_size: once
j_call: TRBJ2-1
v_call: TRBV5-1
d_call: -
cdr3_nt: TGCGCCAGCAGCAAAACCGGGGCCGACAATGAGCAGTTCTTC
cdr3_aa: CASSKTGADNEQFF

clone_size: -
j_call: TRBJ2-7
v_call: TRBV5-1
d_call: -
cdr3_nt: TGCGCCAGCAGCTTGACAATTACAGGGTACGAGCAGTACTTC
cdr3_aa: CASSLTITGYEQYF

clone_size: -
j_call: TRBJ2-1
v_call: TRBV7-3
d_call: TRBD1
cdr3_nt: TGTGCCAGCAGCATCGACAGGGAAGGGGCGAATGAGCAGTTCTTC
cdr3_aa: CASSIDREGANEQFF

clone_size: once
j_call: TRBJ2-1
v_call: TRBV13
d_call: -
cdr3_nt: TGTGCCAGCAGCTTAGTCCTGTCCGGAGGGAATGAGCAGTTCTTC
cdr3_aa: CASSLVLSGGNEQFF

clone_size: -
j_call: TRBJ1-4
v_call: TRBV21-1
d_call: -
cdr3_nt: TGTGCCAGCATAGAGGGGGTAGTTCTGTTTTTT
cdr3_aa: CASIEGVVLFF

clone_size: -
j_call: TRBJ1-2
v_call: TRBV2
d_call: TRBD1
cdr3_nt: TGTGCCAGCAGTAAAGGACAGGGGAATGGCTACACCTTC
cdr3_aa: CASSKGQGNGYTF

clone_size: -
j_call: TRBJ2-7
v_call: TRBV7-9
d_call: -
cdr3_nt: TGTGCCAGCAGCCGGTCTTACGAGCAGTACTTC
cdr3_aa: CASSRSYEQYF

clone_size: -
j_call: TRBJ2-7
v_call: TRBV9
d_call: TRBD2
cdr3_nt: TGTGCCAGCAGCGTAGGGCCTAGCGGGAGGTACTCCTACGAGCAGTACTTC
cdr3_aa: CASSVGPSGRYSYEQYF

clone_size: -
j_call: TRBJ1-2
v_call: TRBV19
d_call: TRBD1
cdr3_nt: TGTGCCAGTAGTATTGGCGGACAGGGCGCCTATGGCTACACCTTC
cdr3_aa: CASSIGGQGAYGYTF

clone_size: -
j_call: TRBJ2-3
v_call: TRBV2
d_call: TRBD1
cdr3_nt: TGTGCCAGCAGCGCTGACAGGGGGCTGGATACGCAGTATTTT
cdr3_aa: CASSADRGLDTQYF

clone_size: once
j_call: TRBJ2-1
v_call: TRBV9
d_call: TRBD2
cdr3_nt: TGTGCCAGCAGCGTAGCTACTAGCGGGACCGGTATTCATGAGCAGTTCTTC
cdr3_aa: CASSVATSGTGIHEQFF

clone_size: -
j_call: TRBJ2-1
v_call: TRBV5-4
d_call: -
cdr3_nt: TGTGCCAGCAGCTTAAGGAGTTTTAGCCTAGATGAGCAGTTCTTC
cdr3_aa: CASSLRSFSLDEQFF

clone_size: -
j_call: TRBJ1-6
v_call: TRBV28
d_call: TRBD1
cdr3_nt: TGTGCCATCGAGGTCCCGGGACAGGGTTTTCAGGTCTATAATTCACCCCTCCACTTT
cdr3_aa: CAIEVPGQGFQVYNSPLHF

clone_size: -
j_call: TRBJ2-1
v_call: TRBV28
d_call: -
cdr3_nt: TGTGCCAGCAGTTTAGAGGGACGGTACTACAATGAGCAGTTCTTC
cdr3_aa: CASSLEGRYYNEQFF

clone_size: -
j_call: TRBJ2-5
v_call: TRBV5-1
d_call: -
cdr3_nt: TGCGCCAGCAGCTTGAGAGGCGGCAACCAAGAGACCCAGTACTTC
cdr3_aa: CASSLRGGNQETQYF

clone_size: -
j_call: TRBJ1-2
v_call: TRBV7-2
d_call: -
cdr3_nt: TGTGCCAGCAGCTTTCGTAACTATGGCTACACCTTC
cdr3_aa: CASSFRNYGYTF

clone_size: -
j_call: TRBJ2-7
v_call: TRBV27
d_call: TRBD1
cdr3_nt: TGTGCCAGCAGTTTATATCCCCCGGGACAGGGCTACGAGCAGTACTTC
cdr3_aa: CASSLYPPGQGYEQYF

clone_size: -
j_call: TRBJ1-2
v_call: TRBV28
d_call: -
cdr3_nt: TGTGCCAGCAGTTTCACCGGAGGGTGGTATGGCTACACCTTC
cdr3_aa: CASSFTGGWYGYTF